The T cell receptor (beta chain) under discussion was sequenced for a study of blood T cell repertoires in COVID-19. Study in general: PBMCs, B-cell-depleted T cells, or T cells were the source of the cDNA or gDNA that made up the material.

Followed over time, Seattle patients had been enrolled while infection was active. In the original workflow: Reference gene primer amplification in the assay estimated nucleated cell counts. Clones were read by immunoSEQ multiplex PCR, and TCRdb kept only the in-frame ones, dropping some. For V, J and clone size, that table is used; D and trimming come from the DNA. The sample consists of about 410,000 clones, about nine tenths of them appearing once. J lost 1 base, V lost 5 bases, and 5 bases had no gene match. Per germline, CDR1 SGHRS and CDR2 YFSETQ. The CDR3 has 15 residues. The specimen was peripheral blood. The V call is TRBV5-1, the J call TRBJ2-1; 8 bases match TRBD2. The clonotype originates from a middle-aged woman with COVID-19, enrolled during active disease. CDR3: CASRRAGVSYNEQFF. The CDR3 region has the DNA TGCGCCAGCAGGCGAGCGGGGGTTTCCTACAATGAGCAGTTCTTC.